The 29 T cell receptor beta chains given below trace back to one sample, sequenced in a study of blood T cell repertoires in COVID-19. Only in-frame clones appear in the TCRdb table, and some are missing; sequencing was by immunoSEQ multiplex PCR. The sample includes 200,000 or so clones, roughly 80% seen only once; the top ten take under 11%. Sequenced: peripheral blood. These receptors were taken from a woman older than 75 with acute or convalescent COVID-19.

The chain employs TRBV6-2 or TRBV6-3 and TRBJ1-5; D gene unclear. With 6 bases removed from V and 5 bases from J, the gap between germline ends came to 20 bases. Per the germline V gene, CDR1 is MNHEY and CDR2 is SVGEGT. The CDR3 loop spans 16 amino acids. The CDR3 DNA is TGTGCCAGCAGCCGTCCACCCCTTAGAGCTGATCAGCCCCAGCATTTT. Translation: CASSRPPLRADQPQHF.

The chain employs TRBV5-1 and TRBJ2-2; 13 bases match TRBD2. Trimming at V came to 1 base and at J to 8 bases, leaving 5 bases not matched to a gene. CDR1 and CDR2 (germline): SGHRS, YFSETQ. This CDR3 has 16 residues. The CDR3 reads CASSLPGLAGSGELFF. CDR3 in DNA: TGCGCCAGCAGCTTGCCGGGACTAGCGGGATCGGGGGAGCTGTTTTTT.

The chain recombines TRBV7-8 with TRBJ2-1, with a possible D match to TRBD1 (6 bases). Trimming took 1 base from V and 6 from J, leaving 16 bases between them. Germline-derived CDR1 and CDR2 are SGHVS and FQNEAQ. This CDR3 comprises 16 residues. DNA for the CDR3: TGTGCCAGCAGCTTAGACCCGACAGGCTCTCGCAATGAGCAGTTCTTC. Its protein is CASSLDPTGSRNEQFF.

This chain joins TRBV18 and TRBJ2-5; TRBD1 aligns across 7 bases. The CDR3 runs 16 residues. Germline V gene data show CDR1 as KGHSH and CDR2 as LQKENI. V shed 2 bases and J 2 bases; nucleotides not matched to a gene: 8. CDR3 in DNA: TGTGCCAGCTCACCATCATCCGCGACAGGGCAAGAGACCCAGTACTTC. Protein: CASSPSSATGQETQYF.

This clone has a single count. The chain carries TRBV9 and TRBJ2-7; 7 bases line up with TRBD2. Losses at the gene ends were 0 bases for V and 2 bases for J; bases not matched to a gene: 5. The CDR3 runs to 15 residues. Germline V gene sequence: CDR1 SGDLS, CDR2 YYNGEE. Here the CDR3 reads CASSVGLAEAYEQYF. CDR3 DNA sequence: TGTGCCAGCAGCGTAGGGCTAGCGGAGGCCTACGAGCAGTACTTC.

The chain combines TRBV30 with TRBJ2-7; D not resolved. The V gene's germline CDR1 is GTSNPN and CDR2 SVGIG (reference sequence). Trimming pared 1 base from V and 2 bases from J, leaving 6 bases between. The CDR3 is 12 residues long. The DNA for the CDR3 is TGTGCCTGGAGTGAACCAGCCTACGAGCAGTACTTC. Its translation is CAWSEPAYEQYF.

In this sample, this clone turned up once. The junction differs from germline at one of its ends, possibly a read error. The V and J genes are TRBV7-8 and TRBJ1-1, with TRBD1 matching 7 bases. The length of the CDR3 is 15 residues. From germline, CDR1 is SGHVS and CDR2 FQNEAQ. In DNA, the CDR3 is TGTGCCAGCAGCCTAGCCGGGACAGTGAACACTGAAGCTTTCTTT. This encodes CASSLAGTVNTEAFF.

V and J are TRBV15 and TRBJ1-5; D is possibly TRBD1 (5 bases). CDR1 and CDR2 (germline): LNHNV, YYDKDF (reference sequence). V was trimmed by 2 bases and J by 6 bases, leaving 11 bases between them. The CDR3 is made up of 14 amino acids. This CDR3 reads CATSRSSTVQPQHF. As DNA, the CDR3 is TGTGCCACCAGCAGATCCTCGACAGTTCAGCCCCAGCATTTT. Using reference TRBV15 and TRBJ1-5 for the parts outside the CDR3, the full variable domain is DAMVIQNPRYQVTQFGKPVTLSCSQTLNHNVMYWYQQKSSQAPKLLFHYYDKDFNNEADTPDNFQSRRPNTSFCFLDIRSPGLGDTAMYLCATSRSSTVQPQHFGDGTRLSIL.

J is TRBJ1-2 and V is TRBV7-8; TRBD1 agrees at 8 bases. V shed 5 bases and J 8 bases; nucleotides not matched to a gene: 10. The CDR3 sequence is 14 residues long. CDR1 and CDR2 from the germline V gene are SGHVS and FQNEAQ. The CDR3 DNA reads TGTGCCAGCAGCGTCGAACAGGGGGTCGGCGGCTACACCTTC. Protein: CASSVEQGVGGYTF.

V is TRBV3-1 (or the pseudogene TRBV3-2) and J is TRBJ1-4; 10 bases align to TRBD1. V lost 4 bases to trimming and J lost 8 bases; unmatched junction nucleotides: 7. The germline V gene has CDR1 LGHDT and CDR2 YNNKEL (reference sequence). This CDR3 comprises 15 residues. The CDR3 sequence: CASSPFGQGVEKLFF. The CDR3 DNA sequence: TGTGCCAGCAGCCCCTTCGGACAGGGGGTGGAAAAACTGTTTTTT.

The rearrangement joins TRBV10-1 to TRBJ2-1, with no clear D. V lost 3 bases and J lost 0, with 6 bases in between. Germline V gives CDR1 WNHNN, CDR2 SYGVQD (reference sequence). The CDR3 spans 14 residues. The CDR3 protein is CASSDPSSYNEQFF. The CDR3 DNA is TGCGCCAGCAGTGACCCGAGCTCCTACAATGAGCAGTTCTTC.

V and J are TRBV11-2 and TRBJ1-5; 7 nucleotides match TRBD1. V lost 5 bases and J lost 5; bases outside the gene matches: 9. The germline gives CDR1 SGHAT, CDR2 FQNNGV. The CDR3 covers 15 residues. The CDR3 sequence: CASSENRGRHQPQHF. The CDR3 DNA sequence: TGTGCCAGCAGCGAAAACAGGGGACGGCATCAGCCCCAGCATTTT.

The chain uses TRBV28 and TRBJ1-4; a weak D match, TRBD1 (6 bases). CDR1 is MDHEN, CDR2 SYDVKM, per germline. V gave up 3 bases and J gave up 1 base, with 12 bases separating them. The CDR3 has 16 residues. In nucleotides, the CDR3 is TGTGCCAGCAGTTTTTCACAGGGCGTAACTAATGAAAAACTGTTTTTT. Residues: CASSFSQGVTNEKLFF.

The chain joins TRBV6-5 to TRBJ1-2; D is uncertain. The ends were cut back, 2 bases at V and 2 bases at J, with 6 bases in the middle. CDR3 length: 13 amino acids. CDR1 and CDR2 (germline): MNHEY, SVGAGI. CDR3 in amino acids: CASSYGENYGYTF. The CDR3 coding sequence is TGTGCCAGCAGTTACGGGGAGAACTATGGCTACACCTTC.

This chain joins TRBV11-2 and TRBJ1-4; D call uncertain. The germline gives CDR1 SGHAT, CDR2 FQNNGV. V lost 4 bases to trimming and J lost 0 bases, with 9 bases between them. The CDR3 covers 15 residues. The CDR3 coding sequence is TGTGCCAGCAGCTCAAACAGTGCAACTAATGAAAAACTGTTTTTT. Translation: CASSSNSATNEKLFF.

The chain joins TRBV29-1 to TRBJ1-1; D might be TRBD1 (6 bases). V dropped 8 bases and J dropped 0 bases, with 22 bases sitting between them. CDR1 SQVTM and CDR2 ANQGSEA come from the germline V gene. This CDR3 is built from 16 residues. CDR3 region: CSILRTVRGLNTEAFF. CDR3 coding DNA: TGCAGCATATTGCGGACAGTTAGGGGGTTGAACACTGAAGCTTTCTTT.

In this sample, this clone turned up once. The chain couples TRBV19 to TRBJ1-4; D is undetermined. The CDR3 length is 15 residues. V lost 2 bases, J lost 0 bases, and 7 bases lay in between. Per germline, CDR1 LNHDA and CDR2 SQIVND (reference sequence). CDR3: CASSIQTATNEKLFF. Here the CDR3 DNA reads TGTGCCAGTAGTATACAGACTGCAACTAATGAAAAACTGTTTTTT. The full variable domain, rest sourced from reference TRBV19 and TRBJ1-4, is DGGITQSPKYLFRKEGQNVTLSCEQNLNHDAMYWYRQDPGQGLRLIYYSQIVNDFQKGDIAEGYSVSREKKESFPLTVTSAQKNPTAFYLCASSIQTATNEKLFFGSGTQLSVL.

The chain uses TRBV6-5 and TRBJ1-5; D is uncertain. The CDR3 covers 13 residues. Germline lookup yields CDR1 MNHEY and CDR2 SVGAGI. V was clipped by 6 bases and J by 0 bases, with 6 bases between them. CDR3 region: CASSAYSNQPQHF. The CDR3 region has the DNA TGTGCCAGCAGCGCGTATAGCAATCAGCCCCAGCATTTT.

The chain recombines TRBV12-3 or TRBV12-4 with TRBJ1-2, with D perhaps matching TRBD1 (5 bases). The CDR3 is made up of 13 amino acids. The V end was cut by 3 bases, the J end by 7 bases, with 12 bases between. CDR3 protein: CASSFGWQGGYTF. CDR3 coding DNA: TGTGCCAGCAGTTTTGGGTGGCAGGGTGGCTACACCTTC.

V usage is TRBV6-2 or TRBV6-3 and J usage is TRBJ2-3, with 8 bases identical to TRBD2. Germline loops: CDR1 MNHEY, CDR2 SVGEGT. V was clipped by 4 bases and J by 4 bases; unmatched bases: 10. The CDR3 sequence is 16 residues long. CDR3 DNA sequence: TGTGCCAGCAGTTCCGGGAGGGTCCTTCCCCCAGATACGCAGTATTTT. Its translation: CASSSGRVLPPDTQYF.

The J gene is TRBJ2-7, the V gene TRBV11-2; D remains ambiguous. The V and J ends lost 1 base and 1 base respectively, with 11 bases between them. Germline V gives CDR1 SGHAT, CDR2 FQNNGV. This CDR3 region has 15 residues. The CDR3: CASSLVFADSYEQYF. CDR3 bases: TGTGCCAGCAGCTTAGTATTTGCAGATTCCTACGAGCAGTACTTC. The variable domain in full, completed from reference TRBV11-2 and TRBJ2-7, reads EAGVAQSPRYKIIEKRQSVAFWCNPISGHATLYWYQQILGQGPKLLIQFQNNGVVDDSQLPKDRFSAERLKGVDSTLKIQPAKLEDSAVYLCASSLVFADSYEQYFGPGTRLTVT.

This clone came up a few times. The chain joins TRBV4-3 to TRBJ1-2; the match to TRBD1 covers 7 bases. Germline V gene sequence: CDR1 LGHNA, CDR2 YSLEER. V lost 4 bases, J lost 5 bases, and 10 bases stayed unmatched. There are 15 residues in the CDR3. CDR3 amino acids: CASSLSPGTEYGYTF. The CDR3 DNA reads as TGCGCCAGCAGCCTAAGCCCAGGGACAGAATATGGCTACACCTTC.

The J gene is TRBJ1-1, the V gene TRBV19, with TRBD1 matching over 9 bases. The V gene end was trimmed by 6 bases and the J gene end by 1 base; junction bases not matched to a gene: 0. The V gene's germline CDR1 is LNHDA and CDR2 SQIVND (reference sequence). The CDR3 sequence is 13 residues long. This CDR3 reads CASRDRGNTEAFF. In nucleotides, the CDR3 is TGTGCCAGTAGGGACAGGGGGAACACTGAAGCTTTCTTT. Supplemented by reference TRBV19 and TRBJ1-1, the full variable domain reads DGGITQSPKYLFRKEGQNVTLSCEQNLNHDAMYWYRQDPGQGLRLIYYSQIVNDFQKGDIAEGYSVSREKKESFPLTVTSAQKNPTAFYLCASRDRGNTEAFFGQGTRLTVV.

The chain joins TRBV2 to TRBJ1-1; 7 nucleotides match TRBD1. Germline V gene lookup returns CDR1 SNHLY and CDR2 FYNNEI. The V segment lost 2 bases and the J segment 4 bases; nucleotides outside the gene matches: 4. The CDR3 totals 14 residues. The CDR3 region has the DNA TGTGCCAGCAGTGAATATCAGGGGGGCACTGAAGCTTTCTTT. Translation gives CASSEYQGGTEAFF.

The V gene is TRBV9, the J gene TRBJ1-3; TRBD1 aligns across 8 bases. Looked up from germline, CDR1 is SGDLS and CDR2 is YYNGEE. The CDR3 is made up of 16 amino acids. Trimming at V came to 0 bases and at J to 4 bases, leaving 6 bases not matched to a gene. The CDR3 spells CASSVAPGGIGNTIYF. The CDR3 nucleotides are TGTGCCAGCAGCGTAGCCCCAGGGGGCATCGGAAACACCATATATTTT.

The chain has TRBV5-1 and TRBJ2-7; 8 positions match TRBD1. CDR1 is SGHRS, CDR2 YFSETQ, per germline. Trimming removed 7 bases from V and 3 bases from J; junction bases left unmatched: 12. The CDR3 contains 15 residues. CDR3 DNA sequence: TGCGCCAGCCACCCCGGACAGGGAGATATCTACGAGCAGTACTTC. It codes for CASHPGQGDIYEQYF.

The count of this clone is one. The V gene is TRBV6-4, the J gene TRBJ1-4; TRBD1 might be the D (6 bases). Germline V gene lookup returns CDR1 MRHNA and CDR2 SNTAGT. V dropped 5 bases and J dropped 8 bases, with 15 bases sitting between them. This CDR3 spans 14 amino acids. The CDR3 DNA sequence: TGTGCCAGCAGTCAACTTCCCGGGACAGAAAAACTGTTTTTT. Protein: CASSQLPGTEKLFF.

The CDR3 here is CASSLSSYEQYF. The CDR3 nucleotides are TGTGCCAGCAGCTTGAGCTCCTACGAGCAGTACTTC. The V call is TRBV7-2, the J call TRBJ2-7, with D unresolved. CDR3 length: 12 residues. V was shortened by 3 bases and J by 0 bases, with 3 bases between the two germline ends. Germline CDR1 SGHTA, CDR2 FQGNSA.

The J gene is TRBJ1-1, the V gene TRBV5-1; 7 bases fit TRBD1. The CDR3 totals 15 residues. Trimming removed 4 bases from V and 0 bases from J; junction bases left unmatched: 6. Germline V gene sequence: CDR1 SGHRS, CDR2 YFSETQ. The CDR3 DNA follows: TGCGCCAGCAGCGCACAGGGGCCGATGAACACTGAAGCTTTCTTT. This sequence encodes CASSAQGPMNTEAFF.